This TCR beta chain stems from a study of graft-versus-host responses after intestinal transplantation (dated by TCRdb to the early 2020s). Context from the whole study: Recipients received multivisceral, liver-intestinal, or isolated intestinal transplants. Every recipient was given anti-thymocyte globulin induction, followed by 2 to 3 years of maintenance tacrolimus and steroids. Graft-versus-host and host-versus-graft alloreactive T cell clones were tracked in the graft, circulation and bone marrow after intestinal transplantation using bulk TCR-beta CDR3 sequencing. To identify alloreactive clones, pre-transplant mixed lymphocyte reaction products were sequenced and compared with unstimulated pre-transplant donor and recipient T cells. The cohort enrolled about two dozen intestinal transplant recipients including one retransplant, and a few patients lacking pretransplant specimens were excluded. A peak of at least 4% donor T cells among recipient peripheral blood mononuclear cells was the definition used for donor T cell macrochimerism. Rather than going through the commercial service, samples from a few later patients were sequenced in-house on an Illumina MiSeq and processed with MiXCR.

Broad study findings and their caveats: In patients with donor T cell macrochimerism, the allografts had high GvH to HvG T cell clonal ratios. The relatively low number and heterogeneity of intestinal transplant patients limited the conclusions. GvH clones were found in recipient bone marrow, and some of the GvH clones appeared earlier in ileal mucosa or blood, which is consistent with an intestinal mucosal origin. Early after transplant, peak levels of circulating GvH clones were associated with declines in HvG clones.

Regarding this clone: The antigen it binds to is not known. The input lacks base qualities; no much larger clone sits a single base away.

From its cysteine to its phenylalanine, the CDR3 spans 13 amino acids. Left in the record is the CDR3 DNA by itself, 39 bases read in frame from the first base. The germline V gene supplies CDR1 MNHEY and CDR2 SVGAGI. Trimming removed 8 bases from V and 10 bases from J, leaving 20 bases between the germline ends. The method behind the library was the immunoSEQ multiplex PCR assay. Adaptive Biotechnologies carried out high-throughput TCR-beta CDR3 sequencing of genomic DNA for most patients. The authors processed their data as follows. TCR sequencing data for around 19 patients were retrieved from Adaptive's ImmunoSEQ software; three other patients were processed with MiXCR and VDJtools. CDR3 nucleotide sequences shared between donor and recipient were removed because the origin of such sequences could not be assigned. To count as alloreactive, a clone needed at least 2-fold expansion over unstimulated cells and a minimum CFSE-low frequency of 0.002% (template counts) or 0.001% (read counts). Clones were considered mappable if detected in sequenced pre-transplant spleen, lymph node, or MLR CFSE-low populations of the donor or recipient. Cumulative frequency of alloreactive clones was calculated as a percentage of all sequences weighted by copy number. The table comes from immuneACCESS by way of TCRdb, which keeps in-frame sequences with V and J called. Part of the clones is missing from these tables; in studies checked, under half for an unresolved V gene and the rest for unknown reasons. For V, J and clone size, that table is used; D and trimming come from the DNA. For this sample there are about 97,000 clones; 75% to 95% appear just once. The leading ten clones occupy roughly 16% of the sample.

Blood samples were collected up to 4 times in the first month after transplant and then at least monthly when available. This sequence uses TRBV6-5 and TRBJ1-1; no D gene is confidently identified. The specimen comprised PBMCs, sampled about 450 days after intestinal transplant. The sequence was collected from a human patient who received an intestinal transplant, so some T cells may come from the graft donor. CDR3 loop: CASASTPTHRAFF. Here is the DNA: TGTGCCAGCGCATCCACGCCGACTCACCGAGCTTTCTTT.